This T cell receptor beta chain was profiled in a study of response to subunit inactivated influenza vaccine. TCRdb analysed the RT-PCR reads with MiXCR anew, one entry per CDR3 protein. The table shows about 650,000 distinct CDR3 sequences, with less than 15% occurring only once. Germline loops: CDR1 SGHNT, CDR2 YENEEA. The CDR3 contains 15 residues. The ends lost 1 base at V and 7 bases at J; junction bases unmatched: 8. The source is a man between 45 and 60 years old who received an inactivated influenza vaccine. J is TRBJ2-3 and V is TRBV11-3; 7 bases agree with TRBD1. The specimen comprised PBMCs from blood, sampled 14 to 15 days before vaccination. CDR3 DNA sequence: TGTGCCAGCAGCTTAGGTTTAGGGGGCGTGAATACGCAGTATTTT. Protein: CASSLGLGGVNTQYF.